Presented here are 12 T cell receptor beta chains from one specimen sequenced in a study of cytomegalovirus exposure and HLA in healthy donors. PCR employed 60 Vbeta and 13 Jbeta primers. Repertoires were generated with immunoSEQ multiplex PCR, while TCRdb's copy carries only in-frame clones and drops some. The sample has more than 110,000 clones; around 77% are singletons. Specimen: PBMCs. These receptors were taken from a man aged 30 to 39 in good health and CMV-seronegative.

The chain joins TRBV10-3 to TRBJ1-3, with D perhaps matching TRBD1 (5 bases). V lost 10 bases, J lost 0 bases, and 13 bases lay in between. The V gene's germline CDR1 is ENHRY and CDR2 SYGVKD. The CDR3 sequence is 14 residues long. The CDR3 DNA sequence: TGTGCCACCCTAGAGACAGCCTCTGGAAACACCATATATTTT. Translating it yields CATLETASGNTIYF.

The gene calls are TRBV5-1 and TRBJ1-2, with 7 bases that match TRBD1. Trimming at V came to 4 bases and at J to 6 bases, leaving 9 bases not matched to a gene. CDR1 and CDR2 (germline): SGHRS, YFSETQ. The CDR3 totals 14 residues. The CDR3 DNA reads as TGCGCCAGCAGCCTTGGCCAGGGGGAAAATGGCTACACCTTC. It codes for CASSLGQGENGYTF.

The chain carries TRBV5-1 and TRBJ1-2; the D is unclear. Per the germline V gene, CDR1 is SGHRS and CDR2 is YFSETQ. The V and J ends lost 0 bases and 6 bases respectively, with 15 bases between them. The CDR3 has 15 residues. This CDR3 is CASSLASDGSHGYTF. The CDR3 DNA sequence: TGCGCCAGCAGCTTGGCTAGCGACGGCAGTCATGGCTACACCTTC. Based on the CDR3 plus reference TRBV5-1 and TRBJ1-2, the full variable domain is KAGVTQTPRYLIKTRGQQVTLSCSPISGHRSVSWYQQTPGQGLQFLFEYFSETQRNKGNFPGRFSGRQFSNSRSEMNVSTLELGDSALYLCASSLASDGSHGYTFGSGTRLTVV.

The CDR3 bases are TGTGCCAGCAGTCTCTCCCCTGGACAGGGAGGCAATCAGCCCCAGCATTTT. Translated: CASSLSPGQGGNQPQHF. This chain links TRBV28 with TRBJ1-5, with 8 bases fitting TRBD1. The ends lost 5 bases at V and 2 bases at J; junction bases unmatched: 11. The CDR3 consists of 17 residues. Per the germline V gene, CDR1 is MDHEN and CDR2 is SYDVKM.

The rearrangement links TRBV4-1 to TRBJ2-7; TRBD2 is a possible D gene (6 bases). The V end lost 1 base, the J end lost 2 bases, and 12 bases lay between the germline ends. This CDR3 comprises 15 residues. The germline CDR1 and CDR2 sequences are MGHRA and YSYEKL. In DNA, the CDR3 is TGCGCCAGCAGCCAAGCCTCCGGGACTCCCTACGAGCAGTACTTC. It translates to CASSQASGTPYEQYF.

CDR3 residues: CASKGGRKSAEQYF. In nucleotides, the CDR3 is TGTGCCAGCAAGGGCGGGAGGAAGAGCGCCGAGCAGTACTTC. The V and J genes are TRBV6-5 and TRBJ2-7; TRBD2 aligns across 8 bases. This CDR3 is 14 amino acids long. The V segment lost 7 bases and the J segment 6 bases; nucleotides outside the gene matches: 11. Germline CDR1 reads MNHEY; CDR2 reads SVGAGI.

This chain uses TRBV28 with TRBJ2-1; no firm D call. The ends were cut back, 4 bases at V and 6 bases at J, with 4 bases in the middle. The germline V gene encodes CDR1 MDHEN and CDR2 SYDVKM. The CDR3 contains 11 residues. This CDR3 reads CASSSSNEQFF. CDR3 DNA: TGTGCCAGCAGTTCGAGCAATGAGCAGTTCTTC.

The chain employs TRBV18 and TRBJ2-1; possibly TRBD1 for D (6 bases). Germline CDR1 is KGHSH and CDR2 is LQKENI. V dropped 5 bases and J dropped 7 bases, with 12 bases sitting between them. The CDR3 extends over 13 amino acids. Written as DNA, the CDR3 is TGTGCCAGCTCAGGGGGCTCAATAAATGAGCAGTTCTTC. Protein product: CASSGGSINEQFF.

CDR3 sequence (DNA): TGTGCCAGCAGCCAATTGGGGGGTCTGAACACTGAAGCTTTCTTT. It translates to CASSQLGGLNTEAFF. This rearrangement joins TRBV4-2 to TRBJ1-1, with D possibly being TRBD1 (5 bases). Germline V gene lookup returns CDR1 LGHNA and CDR2 YNFKEQ. The CDR3 has 15 amino acids. Trimming removed 2 bases from V and 0 bases from J, with 10 bases in between.

This chain uses TRBV6-1 with TRBJ2-3; no reliable D call. This CDR3 is built from 14 residues. Trimming shortened V by 0 bases and J by 2 bases, and 6 bases separated the two germline ends. The V gene's germline CDR1 is MNHNS and CDR2 SASEGT. The CDR3 here is CASSEALYTDTQYF. CDR3 DNA sequence: TGTGCCAGCAGTGAAGCGCTCTACACAGATACGCAGTATTTT.

J is TRBJ2-7 and V is TRBV4-2; D is perhaps TRBD2 (5 bases). V lost 0 bases to trimming and J lost 6 bases, with 12 bases between them. Germline assignment: CDR1 LGHNA and CDR2 YNFKEQ. CDR3 length: 14 residues. Written as DNA, the CDR3 is TGTGCCAGCAGCCAAGATACCGGGAAAGCCGAGCAGTACTTC. This encodes CASSQDTGKAEQYF.

The chain couples TRBV7-8 to TRBJ1-1; the match to TRBD1 covers 7 bases. CDR1 and CDR2 from the germline V gene are SGHVS and FQNEAQ. CDR3 length: 15 residues. V trimming: 1 base; J trimming: 3 bases; junction bases outside the gene matches: 5. The CDR3 DNA reads as TGTGCCAGCAGCTTAGAGAGACAGGGAGACACTGAAGCTTTCTTT. It translates to CASSLERQGDTEAFF.